The subject of this entry is one T cell receptor beta chain. Antigen specificity is unknown. Clones were sequenced by immunoSEQ multiplex PCR, and TCRdb holds only the in-frame ones, with some missing. The table has 35,000 to 50,000 clones, roughly 79% seen once. The data stem from a study of vaccination effects on CD4 cells after COVID-19. Notes on the study in general: Only a few convalescent patients and no early post-infection timepoints featured in the study. At late timepoints after vaccination, vaccine- and infection-induced clones shrank markedly.

The CDR3 is made up of 14 amino acids. The V end was cut by 3 bases, the J end by 2 bases, with 7 bases between. Germline V CDR1 and CDR2: WNHNN, SYGVQD (reference sequence). Sequencing followed a ViraFEST assay step that expanded antigen-specific CD4+ T cells with viral peptide pools. The culture ran for about 10 days, and then CD4+ T cells were isolated. Vaccine recipients had no previous SARS-CoV-2 infection; their nucleocapsid antibodies were negative. On day 3 and again on day 7, half the medium was replaced with IL-2 medium. The sample in question was CD4+ T cells from PBMCs cultured with SARS-CoV-2 spike peptides, obtained before COVID-19 vaccination. The gene calls are TRBV10-1 and TRBJ2-2, with unresolved D. The TCR was taken from a human donor who received a COVID-19 vaccine. CDR3 amino acids: CASSDLRNTGELFF. DNA of the CDR3: TGCGCCAGCAGTGATCTGCGAAACACCGGGGAGCTGTTTTTT.